This passage covers 2 T cell receptor beta chains from one sample sequenced in a study of blood T cell repertoires in COVID-19. Sequencing was performed with immunoSEQ multiplex PCR; in TCRdb, only in-frame clones are kept and a portion is missing. This sample has more than 250,000 clones, with 88% found just once. Material: PBMCs or T cells enriched from blood (not recorded which). These receptors were taken from a middle-aged woman with acute COVID-19.

This clone has more than one count but fewer than ten. The chain uses TRBV20-1 and TRBJ1-1; D remains unclear. Trimming pared 3 bases from V and 6 bases from J, leaving 8 bases between. In germline, CDR1 is DFQATT, CDR2 SNEGSKA (reference sequence). The CDR3 is made up of 11 amino acids. This CDR3 reads CSASRQAEAFF. As DNA, the CDR3 is TGCAGTGCTAGCCGGCAGGCTGAAGCTTTCTTT.

The rearrangement joins TRBV7-2 to TRBJ1-2; maybe TRBD1 (6 bases). Between the trimmed V and J ends, which lost 3 bases and 8 bases, there was a span of 19 bases. CDR1 SGHTA and CDR2 FQGNSA come from the germline V gene. This CDR3 spans 15 amino acids. CDR3 region: CASSLTQQGAGGYTF. The CDR3 region has the DNA TGTGCCAGCAGCTTGACCCAACAGGGAGCGGGGGGCTACACCTTC.